These 12 T cell receptor beta chains share one sample of origin, sequenced in a study of long-term antiretroviral therapy in people with HIV. Survey-level resolution applied to immunoSEQ assay v3.0. Here immunoSEQ multiplex PCR was the method, and the copy in TCRdb shows in-frame clones only, minus some. The sample consists of about 36,000 clones, 75% to 90% of them appearing once. The sample here was unsorted PBMCs, taken 3.4 years after starting antiretroviral therapy. The receptor source for this set is a man under 40 with HIV.

The chain couples TRBV5-1 to TRBJ1-2; no definite D call. The CDR3 has 14 amino acids. Germline V gives CDR1 SGHRS, CDR2 YFSETQ. The V end lost 2 bases, the J end lost 5 bases, and 13 bases lay between the germline ends. CDR3 DNA sequence: TGCGCCAGCAGCTTATCGAACCAGGTTTATGGCTACACCTTC. This codes for CASSLSNQVYGYTF.

Only one count was recorded for this clone. This chain links TRBV5-5 with TRBJ2-1; TRBD2 matches 8 bases. V lost 3 bases to trimming and J lost 4 bases; unmatched junction nucleotides: 9. The CDR3 extends over 16 amino acids. The germline V gene encodes CDR1 SGHKS and CDR2 YYEKEE (reference sequence). CDR3 sequence: CASSSRAGVPYNEQFF. The CDR3 DNA sequence: TGTGCCAGCAGCTCCAGAGCGGGAGTGCCATACAATGAGCAGTTCTTC.

CDR3 loop: CASSGNRVSAEAFF. For the CDR3, the DNA is TGTGCCAGTAGTGGAAACAGGGTAAGCGCTGAAGCTTTCTTT. V is TRBV19 and J is TRBJ1-1; D might be TRBD1 (6 bases). V was clipped by 5 bases and J by 6 bases, with 16 bases between them. CDR3 size: 14 residues. Germline-derived CDR1 and CDR2 are LNHDA and SQIVND (reference sequence).

The J gene is TRBJ2-7, the V gene TRBV10-2; tentative D call: TRBD1 (5 bases). The ends were cut back, 3 bases at V and 2 bases at J, with 8 bases in the middle. In germline, CDR1 is WSHSY, CDR2 SAAADI. The CDR3 spans 13 residues. The CDR3 bases are TGCGCCAGCAGTGAAGGGGCCACCTACGAGCAGTACTTC. Protein: CASSEGATYEQYF.

This clone was seen only a few times. J is TRBJ1-5 and V is TRBV5-5; D uncertain. Germline CDR1 SGHKS, CDR2 YYEKEE (reference sequence). The V and J ends lost 3 bases and 3 bases respectively, with 10 bases between them. This CDR3 is 14 amino acids long. CDR3 region: CASSSGPFNQPQHF. The CDR3, as DNA: TGTGCCAGCAGCTCCGGACCTTTCAATCAGCCCCAGCATTTT.

The chain joins TRBV27 to TRBJ2-1, with TRBD2 identical over 13 bases. This CDR3 is 15 amino acids long. CDR1 and CDR2 from the germline V gene are MNHEY and SMNVEV (reference sequence). J gave up 3 bases and V 9 bases, and 5 bases lay outside the gene matches. CDR3 DNA sequence: TGTGCCAGTCACTGGACTAGCGGGAGCTACAATGAGCAGTTCTTC. The encoded protein is CASHWTSGSYNEQFF.

This clone appeared a single time. The rearrangement links TRBV28 to TRBJ2-2; a possible D gene is TRBD2 (6 bases). This CDR3 has 15 residues. CDR1 is MDHEN, CDR2 SYDVKM, per germline. With 5 bases removed from V and 4 bases from J, the gap between germline ends came to 14 bases. CDR3 nucleotides: TGTGCCAGCAGTCTACCGGGACTGATCACCGGGGAGCTGTTTTTT. It is translated as CASSLPGLITGELFF.

The chain joins TRBV11-2 to TRBJ1-1; D is unclear. CDR1 is SGHAT, CDR2 FQNNGV, per germline. The V end was cut by 6 bases, the J end by 1 base, with 15 bases between. This CDR3 is built from 15 residues. The CDR3 reads CASRVQRSGNTEAFF. The CDR3 coding sequence is TGTGCCAGCAGGGTACAGAGGTCGGGGAACACTGAAGCTTTCTTT. The full variable domain, in which reference TRBV11-2 and TRBJ1-1 provide the parts outside the CDR3, is EAGVAQSPRYKIIEKRQSVAFWCNPISGHATLYWYQQILGQGPKLLIQFQNNGVVDDSQLPKDRFSAERLKGVDSTLKIQPAKLEDSAVYLCASRVQRSGNTEAFFGQGTRLTVV.

Regarding this clone: Mismatch with germline at one junction end may stem from a read error. The rearrangement joins TRBV27 to TRBJ2-5, with no clear D. The germline gives CDR1 MNHEY, CDR2 SMNVEV (reference sequence). CDR3 length: 16 amino acids. CDR3 protein: CATSPTAGRLLETQYF. DNA for the CDR3: TGTGCCACCAGTCCGACGGCAGGCCGTCTGTTGGAGACCCAGTACTTC.

V is TRBV27 and J is TRBJ2-3; 7 bases line up with TRBD1. This CDR3 region has 13 residues. The J segment lost 7 bases and the V segment lost 8 bases, leaving 9 bases of the junction unmatched. CDR1 is MNHEY, CDR2 SMNVEV, per germline (reference sequence). CDR3 nucleotide sequence: TGTGCCAGCGGGGACAGCATAGGCCATACGCAGTATTTT. Translation: CASGDSIGHTQYF.

This chain connects TRBV6-5 to TRBJ2-3, with TRBD1 matching 9 bases. CDR3 size: 12 residues. V lost 8 bases, J lost 5 bases, and 2 bases stayed unmatched. The germline CDR1 and CDR2 sequences are MNHEY and SVGAGI. The DNA of the CDR3 is TGTGCCAGCGGACAGGGGATAGATACGCAGTATTTT. It yields the protein CASGQGIDTQYF.

This chain joins TRBV7-2 and TRBJ1-3, with D possibly matching TRBD1 (5 bases). This CDR3 is built from 18 residues. The germline V gene encodes CDR1 SGHTA and CDR2 FQGNSA. Trimming left V 0 bases short and J 0 bases short, with 15 bases between. Written as DNA, the CDR3 is TGTGCCAGCAGCTTAGCGCTTTGGGGACTGAGCTCTGGAAACACCATATATTTT. Encoded protein: CASSLALWGLSSGNTIYF.